Shown below are 32 T cell receptor beta chains from a single sample sequenced in a study of OX40 agonist ivuxolimab in advanced cancers. Sequencing used immunoSEQ multiplex PCR; TCRdb keeps in-frame clones, though not all of them. Of 55,000 to 85,000 clones in the sample, nearly 90% were seen once. Sequences were derived from CD4+ or CD8+ T cells sorted from blood, sampled in a trial of the OX40 agonist ivuxolimab. The receptors stem from an adult with an advanced solid tumor such as melanoma, head and neck, liver or kidney cancer.

The chain has TRBV14 and TRBJ2-2; TRBD1 might be the D (6 bases). V gave up 2 bases and J gave up 4 bases, with 14 bases separating them. This CDR3 region has 16 residues. Germline-derived CDR1 and CDR2 are SGHDN and FVKESK. The CDR3 coding sequence is TGTGCCAGCAGCCAAACCCAGAGGGGGATCACCGGGGAGCTGTTTTTT. Its translation: CASSQTQRGITGELFF.

The chain is built from TRBV9 and TRBJ1-6; 9 nucleotides agree with TRBD1. Germline CDR1 SGDLS, CDR2 YYNGEE. Trimming took 4 bases from V and 9 from J; bases not matched to a gene: 8. This CDR3 spans 15 amino acids. The CDR3 is CASSTGQGSASPLHF. In DNA, the CDR3 is TGTGCCAGCAGCACCGGACAGGGGTCAGCTTCACCCCTCCACTTT.

The chain is built from TRBV11-2 and TRBJ2-3; 10 positions agree with TRBD2. The junction had 11 bases not matched to a gene; V was cut back by 5 bases and J by 3 bases. The CDR3 has 17 amino acids. Germline V CDR1 and CDR2: SGHAT, FQNNGV. The chain's CDR3 is CASSLLSGGAGTDTQYF. CDR3 coding DNA: TGTGCCAGCAGCCTACTCAGCGGGGGGGCGGGGACAGATACGCAGTATTTT.

The V and J genes are TRBV15 and TRBJ1-2, with 8 bases lining up with TRBD1. Germline CDR1 reads LNHNV; CDR2 reads YYDKDF (reference sequence). The CDR3 contains 14 residues. The J segment lost 11 bases and the V segment lost 3 bases, leaving 11 bases of the junction unmatched. Here the CDR3 DNA reads TGTGCCACCAGCAGGGAATTCAGGGGGCAGGATTACACCTTC. This sequence encodes CATSREFRGQDYTF.

This chain links TRBV6-1 with TRBJ2-5; the D gene could be TRBD1 or TRBD2 (6 bases each). Germline V CDR1 and CDR2: MNHNS, SASEGT. Deletions cut 1 base from V and 7 bases from J, with 16 bases between. The length of the CDR3 is 15 residues. CDR3 residues: CASSEGGDIHWTQYF. The CDR3, as DNA: TGTGCCAGCAGTGAAGGGGGGGACATCCATTGGACCCAGTACTTC.

V and J are TRBV6-5 and TRBJ1-4; 7 bases line up with TRBD1. CDR1 and CDR2 (germline): MNHEY, SVGAGI. There are 15 residues in the CDR3. The V gene end was trimmed by 7 bases and the J gene end by 3 bases; junction bases not matched to a gene: 8. The CDR3 bases are TGTGCCAGCACATCGACAGGGCGGGCTAATGAAAAACTGTTTTTT. Translated: CASTSTGRANEKLFF.

V is TRBV6-5 and J is TRBJ1-6, with unresolved D. V was clipped by 6 bases and J by 7 bases, with 10 bases between them. This CDR3 region has 13 residues. Germline V gene data show CDR1 as MNHEY and CDR2 as SVGAGI. The CDR3 sequence is CASRPGRNSPLHF. The CDR3 DNA reads TGTGCCAGCAGACCGGGCCGGAATTCACCCCTCCACTTT.

The chain uses TRBV4-3 and TRBJ2-3, with a possible D match to TRBD2 (5 bases). The CDR3 has 15 residues. The V gene's germline CDR1 is LGHNA and CDR2 YSLEER. V lost 0 bases to trimming and J lost 2 bases, with 9 bases between them. CDR3 protein: CASSQDYRDTDTQYF. DNA for the CDR3: TGCGCCAGCAGCCAAGATTACCGGGACACAGATACGCAGTATTTT.

V gene TRBV27 combines with J gene TRBJ2-3; possibly TRBD1 for D (6 bases). This CDR3 comprises 14 residues. Trimming removed 8 bases at V and 2 bases at J, with 14 bases between. Germline CDR1 MNHEY, CDR2 SMNVEV (reference sequence). The CDR3 protein is CASGIRGNTDTQYF. The CDR3 DNA reads TGTGCCAGCGGCATAAGGGGGAACACAGATACGCAGTATTTT.

Written as DNA, the CDR3 is TGCGCCAGCAGTGGACCACTCCTAGCGGGAGTTAGGGATGAGCAGTTCTTC. It yields the protein CASSGPLLAGVRDEQFF. The chain is built from TRBV10-1 and TRBJ2-1, with TRBD2 identical over 10 bases. The junction had 14 bases not matched to a gene; V was cut back by 4 bases and J by 8 bases. Germline loops: CDR1 WNHNN, CDR2 SYGVQD (reference sequence). The CDR3 has 17 residues.

This clone occurred once. This sequence joins TRBV18 and TRBJ2-3; 11 positions agree with TRBD2. The CDR3 totals 16 residues. Trimming cost V 1 base and J 4 bases; bases outside gene matches: 4. Per germline, CDR1 KGHSH and CDR2 LQKENI. The CDR3: CASSPRLAGGADTQYF. In nucleotides, the CDR3 is TGTGCCAGCTCACCACGGCTAGCGGGAGGAGCAGATACGCAGTATTTT.

The chain has TRBV5-1 and TRBJ2-1, with 12 nucleotides matching TRBD2. Germline loops: CDR1 SGHRS, CDR2 YFSETQ. The CDR3 extends over 17 amino acids. V was pared by 4 bases and J by 3 bases, with 8 bases of the junction left unmatched. CDR3 nucleotides: TGCGCCAGCAGCGAGCTAGCGGGAGGGCCGGGCTACAATGAGCAGTTCTTC. It translates to CASSELAGGPGYNEQFF.

This sequence joins TRBV19 and TRBJ1-1, with 9 positions matching TRBD1. Trimming at V came to 6 bases and at J to 4 bases, leaving 3 bases not matched to a gene. The CDR3 has 13 amino acids. CDR1 and CDR2 (germline): LNHDA, SQIVND (reference sequence). The CDR3 spells CASRRTGVTEAFF. As DNA, the CDR3 is TGTGCCAGTAGGAGGACAGGGGTCACTGAAGCTTTCTTT.

The chain recombines TRBV29-1 with TRBJ1-5; D possibly corresponds to TRBD1 (6 bases). This CDR3 spans 12 amino acids. The ends were cut back, 7 bases at V and 4 bases at J, with 11 bases in the middle. Germline values: CDR1 SQVTM, CDR2 ANQGSEA. CDR3 DNA sequence: TGCAGCGCCCGACAGGCTAATCAGCCCCAGCATTTT. This encodes CSARQANQPQHF.

The chain recombines TRBV7-2 with TRBJ2-6; D call uncertain. V was cut by 5 bases and J by 0 bases, with 14 bases left in between. This CDR3 region has 17 residues. Germline lookup yields CDR1 SGHTA and CDR2 FQGNSA. In DNA form, the CDR3 reads TGTGCCAGCAGCCGTGTCAGTCAGTACTCTGGGGCCAACGTCCTGACTTTC. Amino acid sequence: CASSRVSQYSGANVLTF. The variable domain in full, completed from reference TRBV7-2 and TRBJ2-6, reads GAGVSQSPSNKVTEKGKDVELRCDPISGHTALYWYRQSLGQGLEFLIYFQGNSAPDKSGLPSDRFSAERTGGSVSTLTIQRTQQEDSAVYLCASSRVSQYSGANVLTFGAGSRLTVL.

The chain couples TRBV5-1 to TRBJ1-2, with TRBD1 as a possible D gene (6 bases). Trimming stripped 1 base from V and 8 bases from J, with 18 bases between. The CDR3 covers 15 residues. Germline V gene data show CDR1 as SGHRS and CDR2 as YFSETQ. The CDR3 DNA is TGCGCCAGCAGCTTGAGGGGACACAGGGAGGAGGGCTACACCTTC. It yields the protein CASSLRGHREEGYTF.

The genes are TRBV28 and TRBJ2-5; the match to TRBD1 covers 10 bases. The closer fit of TRBJ2-7 to the DNA end suggests the J call may be wrong. CDR3 size: 16 residues. Germline values: CDR1 MDHEN, CDR2 SYDVKM. The DNA of the CDR3 is TGTGCCAGCAGCCCAATCGGGACAGGGGCCTCCTACGAGCAGTACTTC. The encoded protein is CASSPIGTGASYEQYF.

The chain joins TRBV21-1 to TRBJ2-5; TRBD1, the table's D call, lacks a check against the DNA. TRBV21-1 is recorded as a pseudogene. The CDR3 is 17 residues long. The CDR3 DNA follows: TGTGCCAGCAGCAAAGGAGCACCCCGGGACAGGGAAGAGACCCAGTACTTC. Encoded protein: CASSKGAPRDREETQYF.

The chain carries TRBV21-1 and TRBJ2-7; TRBD2, the D gene given by the table, was not confirmed from the DNA. TRBV21-1 is deemed a pseudogene. The CDR3 spans 13 residues. The CDR3 protein is CASSTGKSYEQYF. The CDR3 coding sequence is TGTGCCAGCAGCACGGGGAAATCCTACGAGCAGTACTTC.

CDR3: CASSVYGQGNNQPQHF. Written as DNA, the CDR3 is TGTGCCAGTAGTGTTTACGGACAGGGAAACAATCAGCCCCAGCATTTT. The chain combines TRBV19 with TRBJ1-5, with 8 bases fitting TRBD1. The CDR3 consists of 16 residues. Germline CDR1 and CDR2: LNHDA and SQIVND (reference sequence). V trimming: 5 bases; J trimming: 3 bases; junction bases outside the gene matches: 9.

The chain employs TRBV9 and TRBJ2-1; TRBD2 matches at 14 bases. Trimming cost V 4 bases and J 13 bases; bases outside gene matches: 10. This CDR3 spans 15 amino acids. Germline CDR1 and CDR2: SGDLS and YYNGEE. In DNA form, the CDR3 reads TGTGCCAGCAGCCCCCGACTAGCGGGAGGGGAAAAACAGTTCTTC. Its protein is CASSPRLAGGEKQFF.

This clone was found once. This rearrangement joins TRBV7-9 to TRBJ2-1; unclear D gene. Germline CDR1 reads SEHNR; CDR2 reads FQNEAQ (reference sequence). The CDR3 is 13 amino acids. Trimming took off 2 bases at V and 5 bases at J, with 7 bases between the two ends. In DNA, the CDR3 is TGTGCCAGCAGCTTAAACCCCCACAATGAGCAGTTCTTC. Its protein is CASSLNPHNEQFF.

This chain uses TRBV6-6 with TRBJ2-5; 7 nucleotides align to TRBD1. The CDR3 is made up of 16 amino acids. The ends lost 1 base at V and 5 bases at J; junction bases unmatched: 10. From germline, CDR1 is MNHNY and CDR2 SVGAGI (reference sequence). CDR3 sequence (DNA): TGTGCCAGCAGTTACTGGAAGACAGGGCCGGGGGAGACCCAGTACTTC. Translating gives CASSYWKTGPGETQYF.

The chain is built from TRBV4-1 and TRBJ2-2; TRBD1 matches 7 bases. This CDR3 comprises 15 residues. CDR1 and CDR2 from the germline V gene are MGHRA and YSYEKL. The V segment lost 6 bases and the J segment 2 bases; nucleotides outside the gene matches: 6. CDR3 region: CASRRDRVNTGELFF. The CDR3 nucleotides read TGCGCCAGCAGACGCGACAGGGTTAACACCGGGGAGCTGTTTTTT.

The rearrangement links TRBV4-1 to TRBJ2-7, with 8 bases matching TRBD2. The junction had 4 bases not matched to a gene; V was cut back by 0 bases and J by 0 bases. The CDR3 extends over 16 amino acids. The germline gives CDR1 MGHRA, CDR2 YSYEKL. The CDR3 DNA sequence: TGCGCCAGCAGCCAAGAAAGCGGGAGATTCTCCTACGAGCAGTACTTC. Translated, it gives CASSQESGRFSYEQYF.

The genes are TRBV6-5 and TRBJ1-2; D unclear. This CDR3 region has 16 residues. Germline values: CDR1 MNHEY, CDR2 SVGAGI. With 3 bases removed from V and 0 bases from J, the gap between germline ends came to 14 bases. The CDR3 loop reads CASSYRGSGANYGYTF. In DNA, the CDR3 is TGTGCCAGCAGTTATCGAGGGTCGGGAGCTAACTATGGCTACACCTTC.

On this clone: Other DNA sequences in the same sample also yield this CDR3. DNA of the CDR3: TGTGCCAGCAGTGAATCCCTAGCGGGAGAGAGGAATGAGCAGTTCTTC. Translated: CASSESLAGERNEQFF. V usage is TRBV6-1 and J usage is TRBJ2-1; 10 bases line up with TRBD2. The CDR3 spans 16 residues. From germline, CDR1 is MNHNS and CDR2 SASEGT. Trimming removed 2 bases from V and 7 bases from J; junction bases left unmatched: 8.

The chain is built from TRBV2 and TRBJ2-7, with 9 bases that match TRBD2. Trimming at V came to 4 bases and at J to 9 bases, leaving 10 bases not matched to a gene. Looked up from germline, CDR1 is SNHLY and CDR2 is FYNNEI. This CDR3 is 14 amino acids long. The CDR3 protein is CASSVKREVTGQYF. The CDR3, as DNA: TGTGCCAGCAGTGTGAAGCGGGAGGTTACAGGGCAGTACTTC.

Concerning this clone: The sample contains more than one DNA sequence encoding this CDR3. The chain couples TRBV12-5 to TRBJ2-3; 7 bases agree with TRBD1. Unmatched junction bases numbered 6, after V lost 4 bases and J lost 2 bases. Per the germline V gene, CDR1 is LGHNT and CDR2 is FRNRAP. The CDR3 is 15 amino acids. CDR3 nucleotide sequence: TGTGCTAGTGGTTCTCTGACAGGGCTCACAGATACGCAGTATTTT. This encodes CASGSLTGLTDTQYF.

The CDR3 region is CASSVDNEGNTIYF. The CDR3 DNA is TGTGCCAGCAGCGTAGACAACGAAGGAAACACCATATATTTT. The V gene is TRBV9, the J gene TRBJ1-3; D is undetermined. Germline CDR1 SGDLS, CDR2 YYNGEE. The CDR3 contains 14 residues. With 0 bases removed from V and 4 bases from J, the gap between germline ends came to 8 bases.

The rearrangement links TRBV18 to TRBJ2-2; D call uncertain. This CDR3 comprises 15 residues. CDR1 is KGHSH, CDR2 LQKENI, per germline. V dropped 1 base and J dropped 2 bases, with 8 bases sitting between them. The CDR3 sequence is CASSPRQSNTGELFF. DNA of the CDR3: TGTGCCAGCTCACCACGGCAGAGTAACACCGGGGAGCTGTTTTTT.

The chain joins TRBV5-1 to TRBJ1-6; 7 bases are a match to TRBD1. This CDR3 region has 16 residues. The trim removed 2 bases at V and 3 bases at J, leaving 5 bases unmatched. Germline V gene data show CDR1 as SGHRS and CDR2 as YFSETQ. The chain's CDR3 is CASSLGGAGYNSPLHF. In DNA form, the CDR3 reads TGCGCCAGCAGCTTAGGGGGCGCCGGCTATAATTCACCCCTCCACTTT. The entire variable domain, with the rest obtained from reference TRBV5-1 and TRBJ1-6, is as follows: KAGVTQTPRYLIKTRGQQVTLSCSPISGHRSVSWYQQTPGQGLQFLFEYFSETQRNKGNFPGRFSGRQFSNSRSEMNVSTLELGDSALYLCASSLGGAGYNSPLHFGNGTRLTVT.